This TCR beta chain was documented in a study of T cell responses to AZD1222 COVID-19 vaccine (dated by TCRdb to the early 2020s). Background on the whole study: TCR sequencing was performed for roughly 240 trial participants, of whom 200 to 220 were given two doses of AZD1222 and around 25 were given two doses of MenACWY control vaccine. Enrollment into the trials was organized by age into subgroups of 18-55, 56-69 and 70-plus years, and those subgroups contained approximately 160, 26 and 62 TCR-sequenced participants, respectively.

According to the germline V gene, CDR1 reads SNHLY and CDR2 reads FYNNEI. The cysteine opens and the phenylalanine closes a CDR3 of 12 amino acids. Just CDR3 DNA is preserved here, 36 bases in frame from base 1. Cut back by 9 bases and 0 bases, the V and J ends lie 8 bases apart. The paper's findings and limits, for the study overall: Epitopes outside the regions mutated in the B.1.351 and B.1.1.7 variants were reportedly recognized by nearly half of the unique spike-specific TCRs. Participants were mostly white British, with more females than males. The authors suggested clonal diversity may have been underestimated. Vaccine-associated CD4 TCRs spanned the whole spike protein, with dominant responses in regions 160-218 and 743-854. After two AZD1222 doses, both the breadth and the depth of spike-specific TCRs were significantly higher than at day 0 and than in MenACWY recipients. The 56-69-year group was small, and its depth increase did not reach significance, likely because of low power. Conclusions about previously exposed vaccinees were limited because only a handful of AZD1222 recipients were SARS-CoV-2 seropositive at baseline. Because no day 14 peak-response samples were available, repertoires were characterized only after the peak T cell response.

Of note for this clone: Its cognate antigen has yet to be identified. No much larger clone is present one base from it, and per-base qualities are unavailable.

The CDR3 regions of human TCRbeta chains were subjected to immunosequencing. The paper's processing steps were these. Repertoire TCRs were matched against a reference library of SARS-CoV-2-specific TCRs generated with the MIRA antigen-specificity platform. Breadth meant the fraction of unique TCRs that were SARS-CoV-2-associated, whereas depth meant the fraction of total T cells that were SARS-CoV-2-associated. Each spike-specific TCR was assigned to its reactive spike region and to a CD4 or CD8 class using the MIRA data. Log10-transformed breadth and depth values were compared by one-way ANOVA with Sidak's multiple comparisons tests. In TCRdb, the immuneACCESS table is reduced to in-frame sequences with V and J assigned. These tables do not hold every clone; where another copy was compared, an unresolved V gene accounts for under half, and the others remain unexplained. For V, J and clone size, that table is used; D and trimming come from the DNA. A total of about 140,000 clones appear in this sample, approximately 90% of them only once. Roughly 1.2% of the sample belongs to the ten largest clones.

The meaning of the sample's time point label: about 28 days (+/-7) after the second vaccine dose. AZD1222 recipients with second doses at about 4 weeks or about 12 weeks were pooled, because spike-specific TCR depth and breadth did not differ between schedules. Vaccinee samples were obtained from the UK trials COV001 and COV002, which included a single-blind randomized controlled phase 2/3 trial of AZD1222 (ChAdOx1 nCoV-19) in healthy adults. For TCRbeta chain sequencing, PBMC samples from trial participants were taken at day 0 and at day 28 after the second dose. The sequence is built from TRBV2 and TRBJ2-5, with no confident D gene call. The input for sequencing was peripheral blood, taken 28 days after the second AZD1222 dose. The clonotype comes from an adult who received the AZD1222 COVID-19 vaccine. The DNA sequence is TGTGCCAGTAGGGCGGACCAAGAGACCCAGTACTTC. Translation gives CASRADQETQYF.